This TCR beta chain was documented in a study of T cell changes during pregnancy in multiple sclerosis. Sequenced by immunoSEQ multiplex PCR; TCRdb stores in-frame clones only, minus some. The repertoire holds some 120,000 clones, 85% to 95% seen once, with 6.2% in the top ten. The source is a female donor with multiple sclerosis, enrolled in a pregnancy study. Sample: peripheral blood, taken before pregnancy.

The CDR3 is CASSVGWQTDTQYF. CDR3 nucleotide sequence: TGTGCCAGCAGCGTCGGGTGGCAAACAGATACGCAGTATTTT. The chain links TRBV9 to TRBJ2-3; D remains ambiguous. CDR1 and CDR2 from the germline V gene are SGDLS and YYNGEE. V lost 2 bases to trimming and J lost 3 bases, with 10 bases between them. This CDR3 has 14 residues.